These T cell receptor beta chains were read from a single sample in a study of blood T cells in healthy people across ages. Using its own MiXCR run on the 5' RACE reads, TCRdb lists one record per CDR3 protein. The top ten hold about 42% of the sample, which has more than 700,000 distinct CDR3 sequences, 53% seen once. The sample taken for sequencing was blood. The receptors shown here come from an older man in good health. CDR3s include the opening cysteine and the closing phenylalanine or tryptophan. D genes are given only for firm matches. Only some rows state a clone size, as once, few, many or a class for expanded clones.

TRBJ2-7 | TRBV2 | NA | NA | CASSEALGTVTYEQYF | TGTGCCAGCAGTGAAGCGCTAGGTACAGTTACCTACGAGCAGTACTTC
TRBJ2-1 | TRBV7-2 | NA | NA | CASSLLVGSYNEQFF | TGTGCCAGCAGCTTATTAGTTGGGTCCTACAATGAGCAGTTCTTC
TRBJ2-7 | TRBV6-5 | TRBD1 | few | CASRSGQGEAYEQYF | TGTGCCAGCAGATCGGGACAGGGCGAGGCCTACGAGCAGTACTTC
TRBJ2-2 | TRBV20-1 | TRBD2 | few | CSATGLAGFTGELFF | TGCAGTGCTACCGGACTAGCGGGATTCACCGGGGAGCTGTTTTTT
TRBJ1-5 | TRBV6-2/TRBV6-3 | NA | NA | CASSYSSPINQPQHF | TGTGCCAGCAGTTACTCGAGTCCGATAAATCAGCCCCAGCATTTT
TRBJ2-7 | TRBV7-6 | TRBD2 | few | CASSRLAGGVSYEQYF | TGTGCCAGCAGCAGACTAGCGGGAGGGGTCTCCTACGAGCAGTACTTC
TRBJ2-5 | TRBV5-1 | NA | NA | CASSSDNGRETQYF | TGCGCCAGCAGCTCTGACAACGGCCGAGAGACCCAGTACTTC
TRBJ1-2 | TRBV12-3/TRBV12-4 | NA | NA | CASRRRGMDSYTF | TGTGCCAGCAGGAGAAGGGGGATGGACAGCTACACCTTC
TRBJ1-1 | TRBV9 | NA | NA | CASSVDGAETVRAFF | TGTGCCAGCAGCGTAGATGGGGCAGAGACCGTGAGAGCTTTCTTT
TRBJ2-3 | TRBV15 | NA | NA | CTTSRDRRGAIAFREHRYAYF | TGTACCACCAGCAGAGATCGCCGGGGGGCAATAGCTTTCCGAGAGCACAGATACGCGTATTTT
TRBJ1-2 | TRBV9 | NA | few | CASSDGAGDYGYTF | TGTGCCAGCAGCGATGGAGCCGGGGACTATGGCTACACCTTC
TRBJ2-1 | TRBV20-1 | TRBD2 | NA | CSARGGGSGEQFF | TGCAGTGCTAGAGGGGGCGGGAGCGGTGAGCAGTTCTTC
TRBJ1-4 | TRBV7-9 | NA | NA | CASSLAGYEKLFF | TGTGCCAGCAGCTTGGCTGGATATGAAAAACTGTTTTTT
TRBJ1-1 | TRBV20-1 | NA | few | CSALGRNTEAFF | TGCAGTGCTCTGGGGAGAAACACTGAAGCTTTCTTT
TRBJ2-7 | TRBV2 | TRBD1 | NA | CASRETGGGWYEQYF | TGTGCCAGCAGGGAGACAGGGGGCGGATGGTACGAGCAGTACTTC
TRBJ2-1 | TRBV7-3 | NA | NA | CASSRPRAAPSYNEQFF | TGTGCCAGCAGCCGCCCAAGAGCGGCCCCCTCCTACAATGAGCAGTTCTTC
TRBJ2-7 | TRBV6-1 | NA | NA | CASSVGPYEQYF | TGTGCCAGCAGTGTTGGACCCTACGAGCAGTACTTC
TRBJ2-1 | TRBV29-1 | TRBD1 | NA | CSVGQTYNEQFF | TGCAGCGTGGGACAGACCTACAATGAGCAGTTCTTC
TRBJ2-3 | TRBV7-9 | NA | once | CASSIRPKSGADTQYF | TGTGCCAGCAGCATTCGACCGAAGTCTGGCGCAGATACGCAGTATTTT
TRBJ1-2 | TRBV5-6 | NA | NA | CASSVPPGVYGYTF | TGTGCCAGCAGCGTGCCCCCGGGTGTCTATGGCTACACCTTC
TRBJ2-7 | TRBV7-2 | TRBD1 | NA | CASSLGDRGHEQYF | TGTGCCAGCAGCTTAGGAGACAGGGGGCACGAGCAGTACTTC
TRBJ1-2 | TRBV27 | TRBD1 | NA | CASSRDRNYGYTF | TGTGCCAGCAGCCGGGACAGAAACTATGGCTACACCTTC
TRBJ1-1 | TRBV7-9 | NA | NA | CASSPRVDTEAFF | TGTGCCAGCAGCCCGCGGGTCGACACTGAAGCTTTCTTT
TRBJ2-2 | TRBV11-2 | NA | NA | CASRVSAPGVGSGELFF | TGTGCCAGCAGGGTGTCCGCACCGGGGGTCGGTTCCGGGGAGCTGTTTTTT
TRBJ2-7 | TRBV21-1 | NA | NA | CASTPGREDDEQYF | TGTGCCAGCACCCCTGGGCGGGAGGACGACGAGCAGTACTTC
TRBJ2-5 | TRBV9 | NA | NA | CASSLGGFGGQYF | TGTGCCAGCAGCTTAGGGGGGTTCGGAGGCCAGTACTTC
TRBJ2-2 | TRBV5-5 | NA | NA | CASSLGGVMNTGELFF | TGTGCCAGCAGCTTGGGTGGGGTGATGAACACCGGGGAGCTGTTTTTT
TRBJ1-2 | TRBV6-5 | NA | NA | CASSPRHRAGSYGYTF | TGTGCCAGCAGTCCACGCCACAGGGCAGGGTCATATGGCTACACCTTC
TRBJ2-1 | TRBV20-1 | TRBD2 | few | CSASFPTGGVRNEQFF | TGCAGTGCTAGTTTCCCGACGGGGGGAGTACGAAATGAGCAGTTCTTC
TRBJ2-7 | TRBV9 | TRBD2 | NA | CASSVGTSGHYEQYF | TGTGCCAGCAGCGTAGGGACTAGCGGGCACTACGAGCAGTACTTC
TRBJ2-1 | TRBV5-1 | TRBD2 | NA | CASSLAPWTSPGHNEQFF | TGCGCCAGCAGCTTGGCCCCTTGGACTAGTCCCGGTCACAATGAGCAGTTCTTC
TRBJ1-6 | TRBV20-1 | TRBD1 | NA | CSANPGTGESSPLHF | TGCAGTGCTAACCCCGGGACAGGCGAAAGTTCACCCCTCCACTTT
TRBJ1-2 | TRBV7-8 | TRBD1 | few | CASSLARGQVYGYTF | TGTGCCAGCAGCTTAGCTCGGGGACAGGTCTATGGCTACACCTTC
TRBJ1-1 | TRBV5-1 | NA | NA | CASSSKGSTEAFF | TGCGCCAGCAGTTCGAAGGGTAGCACTGAAGCTTTCTTT
TRBJ2-1 | TRBV5-1 | TRBD2 | NA | CASSLGVAGAGYNEQFF | TGCGCCAGCAGCTTGGGCGTAGCGGGAGCGGGCTACAATGAGCAGTTCTTC
TRBJ2-4 | TRBV6-6 | NA | NA | CASRDSIGIQYF | TGTGCCAGCAGGGACAGTATTGGCATTCAGTACTTC
TRBJ2-1 | TRBV27 | TRBD2 | NA | CASSLSSGTYNEQFF | TGTGCCAGCAGTTTATCTAGCGGGACCTACAATGAGCAGTTCTTC
TRBJ2-7 | TRBV28 | NA | NA | CASSLNGVAYEQYF | TGTGCCAGCAGTTTAAACGGAGTCGCCTACGAGCAGTACTTC
TRBJ2-1 | TRBV3-1 | TRBD2 | NA | CASSQGGSGNNEQFF | TGTGCCAGCAGCCAGGGGGGTAGCGGGAACAATGAGCAGTTCTTC
TRBJ2-7 | TRBV2 | NA | NA | CASMYGYIYEQYF | TGTGCCAGCATGTATGGATACATATACGAGCAGTACTTC
TRBJ1-6 | TRBV10-1 | NA | NA | CASSESHRNSPLHF | TGCGCCAGCAGTGAGTCGCACAGAAATTCACCCCTCCACTTT
TRBJ2-7 | TRBV10-3 | NA | NA | CAISEPWDFVPYEQYF | TGTGCCATCAGTGAGCCGTGGGATTTCGTACCCTACGAGCAGTACTTC
TRBJ1-4 | TRBV6-2/TRBV6-3 | NA | NA | CASSTTGALNEKLFF | TGTGCCAGCAGCACGACCGGAGCCCTGAATGAAAAACTGTTTTTT
TRBJ2-6 | TRBV5-1 | NA | few | CASSTDGSGANVLTF | TGCGCCAGCAGCACTGACGGTTCTGGGGCCAACGTCCTGACTTTC
TRBJ2-1 | TRBV10-3 | TRBD2 | few | CAITNPGTSGNNEQFF | TGTGCCATCACCAACCCCGGGACTAGCGGGAACAATGAGCAGTTCTTC
TRBJ2-1 | TRBV10-3 | NA | NA | CAIKISGTGSYNEQFF | TGTGCCATCAAGATATCCGGGACGGGCTCCTACAATGAGCAGTTCTTC
TRBJ1-1 | TRBV12-3/TRBV12-4 | TRBD1 | many | CASSRGQGAFAFF | TGTGCCAGCAGTAGAGGACAGGGGGCGTTTGCTTTCTTT
TRBJ1-1 | TRBV29-1 | NA | NA | CSVAGARGLNTEAFF | TGCAGCGTTGCTGGGGCCAGGGGCCTGAACACTGAAGCTTTCTTT